A selection of T cell receptor beta chains follows, all from one sample in a study of blood T cell repertoires in COVID-19. This table comes from immunoSEQ multiplex PCR, and its TCRdb copy is limited to in-frame clones, with some not included. The table lists over 75,000 clones, about 90% of them singletons. Material for sequencing was peripheral blood. The receptors here all came from a human donor with COVID-19, enrolled during active disease. The donor label of this sample is uncertain. CDR3s include the opening cysteine and the closing phenylalanine or tryptophan. Fields, in order: V gene, J gene, CDR3 protein.

v_call: TRBV27
j_call: TRBJ2-7
cdr3_aa: CASSSRYRDTYEQYF

v_call: TRBV5-1
j_call: TRBJ2-7
cdr3_aa: CASSSGLAGGYSYEQYF

v_call: TRBV9
j_call: TRBJ1-2
cdr3_aa: CASSVATEDYTF

v_call: TRBV6-2/TRBV6-3
j_call: TRBJ2-6
cdr3_aa: CASSYRGSGANVLTF

v_call: TRBV18
j_call: TRBJ1-4
cdr3_aa: CASSKGIPTGGGEKLFF

v_call: TRBV9
j_call: TRBJ1-3
cdr3_aa: CASSVSYRSSGNTIYF

v_call: TRBV3-1/TRBV3-2
j_call: TRBJ1-1
cdr3_aa: CASSQDAGIEAFF

v_call: TRBV7-8
j_call: TRBJ1-2
cdr3_aa: CASSSGPDASYGYTF

v_call: TRBV4-1
j_call: TRBJ2-7
cdr3_aa: CASSQGVIRVVNSSYEQYF

v_call: TRBV6-1
j_call: TRBJ1-6
cdr3_aa: CASSEARGDNSPLHF

v_call: TRBV28
j_call: TRBJ1-3
cdr3_aa: CASSLGSISGNTIYF

v_call: TRBV6-5
j_call: TRBJ1-2
cdr3_aa: CASRTPGNNYGYTF

v_call: TRBV3-1/TRBV3-2
j_call: TRBJ1-6
cdr3_aa: CASSQGASNNSPLHF

v_call: TRBV5-4
j_call: TRBJ1-2
cdr3_aa: CASRDRDSYGYTF

v_call: TRBV10-2
j_call: TRBJ2-6
cdr3_aa: CASRLGGTGANVLTF

v_call: TRBV10-3
j_call: TRBJ2-7
cdr3_aa: CAISGAARVLSYEQYF

v_call: TRBV6-5
j_call: TRBJ2-3
cdr3_aa: CASTAPGEMDTQYF

v_call: TRBV6-5
j_call: TRBJ2-7
cdr3_aa: CASFWGPSYEQYF

v_call: TRBV3-1/TRBV3-2
j_call: TRBJ2-6
cdr3_aa: CASSKQGSGANVLTF

v_call: TRBV19
j_call: TRBJ1-5
cdr3_aa: CASSDHSGTLSNQPQHF

v_call: TRBV7-9
j_call: TRBJ1-1
cdr3_aa: CASSPGDRGRNTEAFF

v_call: TRBV20-1
j_call: TRBJ1-2
cdr3_aa: CSASFGATNYGYTF

v_call: TRBV19
j_call: TRBJ1-6
cdr3_aa: CASSQQEENSPLHF

v_call: TRBV7-3
j_call: TRBJ1-2
cdr3_aa: CASSLTGGNRDGYTF

v_call: TRBV10-3
j_call: TRBJ2-5
cdr3_aa: CAISPLAGQETQYF

v_call: TRBV11-3
j_call: TRBJ2-5
cdr3_aa: CASSLARRETQYF

v_call: TRBV11-3
j_call: TRBJ2-7
cdr3_aa: CASSLEGLYEQYF

v_call: TRBV6-5
j_call: TRBJ1-5
cdr3_aa: CASSLGRGSNQPQHF

v_call: TRBV24-1
j_call: TRBJ2-1
cdr3_aa: CATSDPPGRTRNEQFF

v_call: TRBV4-1
j_call: TRBJ2-5
cdr3_aa: CASSDGHGKYQETQYF

v_call: TRBV2
j_call: TRBJ2-1
cdr3_aa: CASSGGLNNEQFF

v_call: TRBV29-1
j_call: TRBJ1-1
cdr3_aa: CSVAGVVNTEAFF

v_call: TRBV16
j_call: TRBJ2-7
cdr3_aa: CASSRLDNYEQYF

v_call: TRBV5-1
j_call: TRBJ1-1
cdr3_aa: CASSFNPPGTEAFF

v_call: TRBV9
j_call: TRBJ2-1
cdr3_aa: CASSPGGGEGEQFF

v_call: TRBV6-4
j_call: TRBJ2-3
cdr3_aa: CASSDTDRADTQYF

v_call: TRBV5-1
j_call: TRBJ1-2
cdr3_aa: CASSLNEDGYTF

v_call: TRBV19
j_call: TRBJ1-5
cdr3_aa: CASEEGQGGDQPQHF

v_call: TRBV7-6
j_call: TRBJ2-2
cdr3_aa: CASSLGQNTGELFF

v_call: TRBV5-4
j_call: TRBJ2-5
cdr3_aa: CASSLDRFAGETQYF

v_call: TRBV7-3
j_call: TRBJ2-2
cdr3_aa: CASGTPNTGELFF

v_call: TRBV27
j_call: TRBJ2-1
cdr3_aa: CASSLRGRSNEQFF

v_call: TRBV19
j_call: TRBJ1-3
cdr3_aa: CASSTPHGGGQGAAGNTIYF

v_call: TRBV7-9
j_call: TRBJ2-3
cdr3_aa: CASSLAVKTGEGSDTQYF

v_call: TRBV29-1
j_call: TRBJ2-7
cdr3_aa: CSVGPRQGSYEQYF

v_call: TRBV3-1/TRBV3-2
j_call: TRBJ1-6
cdr3_aa: CASSYLGQGTSSALHF

v_call: TRBV5-1
j_call: TRBJ1-2
cdr3_aa: CASSFEYRGGDGYTF

v_call: TRBV19
j_call: TRBJ1-1
cdr3_aa: CASSIWAGTGAEAFF

v_call: TRBV15
j_call: TRBJ2-2
cdr3_aa: CATSTGTGNTGELFF

v_call: TRBV7-9
j_call: TRBJ2-3
cdr3_aa: CASSTNSGRAGDTQYF

v_call: TRBV4-1
j_call: TRBJ1-1
cdr3_aa: CASSRGDRATEAFF

v_call: TRBV7-9
j_call: TRBJ1-3
cdr3_aa: CASSSSSGNTIYF

v_call: TRBV7-8
j_call: TRBJ1-3
cdr3_aa: CASSFQGYSGNTIYF

v_call: TRBV2
j_call: TRBJ2-1
cdr3_aa: CALKRGAYNEQFF

v_call: TRBV6-1
j_call: TRBJ1-2
cdr3_aa: CASSEQGGGYTF

v_call: TRBV6-5
j_call: TRBJ1-5
cdr3_aa: CASSTGDQPQHF

v_call: TRBV5-1
j_call: TRBJ2-1
cdr3_aa: CATGRGSYNEQFF

v_call: TRBV3-1/TRBV3-2
j_call: TRBJ2-7
cdr3_aa: CASSQPLEGAGAVDYEQYF